This T cell receptor beta chain appears in the sequencing data of a study of regulatory T cells in long-lasting Graves disease. Study-level results: New patients shared 970 or so public clonotypes, and persistent patients shared more, with about 2,700.

Time point indicated: newly diagnosed GD, antithyroid drugs for less than 3 months. RNA isolated from PBMCs was used to make the TCR library. Construction of the TCR beta libraries employed iRepertoire HTBI primers in conjunction with Arm-PCR of CDR3 regions. Using its own MiXCR run on the multiplex PCR reads, TCRdb lists one record per CDR3 protein. The sample lists some 370,000 distinct CDR3 sequences, roughly 12% occurring once. Of note for this clonotype: Antigen specificity is unknown.

The CDR3 consists of 15 residues. V was cut by 3 bases and J by 2 bases, with 16 bases left in between. Per the germline V gene, CDR1 is DFQATT and CDR2 is SNEGSKA (reference sequence). The same data also went into a second study, on T cells in Graves' hyperthyroidism and ophthalmopathy. In that study: RT-PCR in the first round (using the HTBI primer set) targeted the TCR CDR3. Most thyroid clonotypes that were expanded above 0.001 also turned up in blood. Ophthalmopathy and stable hyperthyroidism were told apart by a 13 V-J model.

The material sequenced was peripheral blood mononuclear cells (PBMCs), taken at new diagnosis, from a patient treated with antithyroid drugs. This clonotype was sampled from a woman under 30 with Graves disease. V is TRBV20-1 and J is TRBJ1-2; D remains ambiguous. CDR3 nucleotide sequence: TGCAGTGCTAGCCAGCTGGAAACCCCGAACTATGGCTACACCTTC. Translation gives CSASQLETPNYGYTF.